This T cell receptor (beta chain) originates from a study of blood T cell repertoires in COVID-19. Here immunoSEQ multiplex PCR was the method, and the copy in TCRdb shows in-frame clones only, minus some. Here the sample spans 35,000 to 45,000 clones, approximately 90% being singletons. The CDR3 is 16 amino acids. Trimming took off 3 bases at V and 0 bases at J, with 11 bases between the two ends. Germline values: CDR1 MGHRA, CDR2 YSYEKL. The clonotype was recovered from a human donor in a cohort sampled during active COVID-19. V is TRBV4-1 and J is TRBJ1-4; D remains unclear. The sequenced sample consisted of peripheral blood. CDR3 amino acids: CASSHPRQATNEKLFF. DNA of the CDR3: TGCGCCAGCAGCCACCCCCGACAAGCAACTAATGAAAAACTGTTTTTT.